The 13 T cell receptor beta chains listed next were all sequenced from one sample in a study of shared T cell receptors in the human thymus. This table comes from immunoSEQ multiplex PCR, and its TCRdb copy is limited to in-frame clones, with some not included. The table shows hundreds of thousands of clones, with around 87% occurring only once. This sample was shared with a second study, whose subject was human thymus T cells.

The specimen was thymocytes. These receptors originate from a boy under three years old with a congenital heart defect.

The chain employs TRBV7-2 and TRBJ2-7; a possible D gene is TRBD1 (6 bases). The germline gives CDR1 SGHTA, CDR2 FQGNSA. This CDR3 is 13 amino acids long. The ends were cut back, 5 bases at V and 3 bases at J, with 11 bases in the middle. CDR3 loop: CASSPRDNYEQYF. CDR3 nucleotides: TGTGCCAGCAGCCCCCGGGACAACTACGAGCAGTACTTC.

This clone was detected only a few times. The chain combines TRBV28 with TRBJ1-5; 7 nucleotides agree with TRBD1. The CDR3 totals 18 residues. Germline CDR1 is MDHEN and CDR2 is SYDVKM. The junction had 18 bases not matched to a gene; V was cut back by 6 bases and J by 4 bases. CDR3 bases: TGTGCCAGCAGCTGGGACAGTTCACCCGAAATGGATAATCAGCCCCAGCATTTT. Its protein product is CASSWDSSPEMDNQPQHF.

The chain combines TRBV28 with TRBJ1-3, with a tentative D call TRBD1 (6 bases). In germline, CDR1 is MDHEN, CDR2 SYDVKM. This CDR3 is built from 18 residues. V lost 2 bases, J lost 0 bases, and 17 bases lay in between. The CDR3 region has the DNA TGTGCCAGCAGTTTACAGCGCCGGGACAAGAGCTCTGGAAACACCATATATTTT. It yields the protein CASSLQRRDKSSGNTIYF.

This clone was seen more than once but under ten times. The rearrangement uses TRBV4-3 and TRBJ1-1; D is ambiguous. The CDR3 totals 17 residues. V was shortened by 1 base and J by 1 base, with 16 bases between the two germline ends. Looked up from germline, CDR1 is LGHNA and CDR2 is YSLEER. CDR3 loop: CASSQGSGAWWNTEAFF. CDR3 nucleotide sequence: TGCGCCAGCAGCCAAGGGAGCGGCGCCTGGTGGAACACTGAAGCTTTCTTT.

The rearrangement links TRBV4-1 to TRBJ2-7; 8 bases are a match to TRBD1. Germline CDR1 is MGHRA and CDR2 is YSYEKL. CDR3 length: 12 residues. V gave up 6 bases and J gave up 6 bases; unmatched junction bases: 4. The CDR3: CASSPGTGEQYF. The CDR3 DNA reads TGCGCCAGCAGTCCCGGGACAGGCGAGCAGTACTTC.

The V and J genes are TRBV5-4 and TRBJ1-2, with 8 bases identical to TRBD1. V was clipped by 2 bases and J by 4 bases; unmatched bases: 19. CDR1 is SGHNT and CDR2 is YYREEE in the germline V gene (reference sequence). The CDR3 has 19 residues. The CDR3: CASSFHGRRGQGLGYGYTF. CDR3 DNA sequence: TGTGCCAGCAGCTTTCACGGTAGAAGAGGACAGGGATTGGGCTATGGCTACACCTTC.

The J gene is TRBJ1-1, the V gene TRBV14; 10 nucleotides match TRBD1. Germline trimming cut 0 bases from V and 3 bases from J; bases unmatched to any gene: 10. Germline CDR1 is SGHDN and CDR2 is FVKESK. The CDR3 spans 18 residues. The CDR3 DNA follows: TGTGCCAGCAGCCAAGAAGGGCTTTGGACAGGGGGTTACACTGAAGCTTTCTTT. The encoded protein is CASSQEGLWTGGYTEAFF.

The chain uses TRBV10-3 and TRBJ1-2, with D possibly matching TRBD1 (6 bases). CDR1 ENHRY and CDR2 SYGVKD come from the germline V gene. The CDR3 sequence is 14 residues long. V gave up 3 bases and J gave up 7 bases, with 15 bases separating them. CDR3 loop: CAISDLTGRCGYTF. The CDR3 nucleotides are TGTGCCATCAGTGACCTGACAGGCCGGTGTGGCTACACCTTC.

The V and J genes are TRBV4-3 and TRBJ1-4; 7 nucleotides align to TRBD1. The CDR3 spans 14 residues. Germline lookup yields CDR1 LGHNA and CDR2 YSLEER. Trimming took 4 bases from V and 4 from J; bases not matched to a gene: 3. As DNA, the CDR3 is TGCGCCAGCAGCCCGGGACAGATTAATGAAAAACTGTTTTTT. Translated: CASSPGQINEKLFF.

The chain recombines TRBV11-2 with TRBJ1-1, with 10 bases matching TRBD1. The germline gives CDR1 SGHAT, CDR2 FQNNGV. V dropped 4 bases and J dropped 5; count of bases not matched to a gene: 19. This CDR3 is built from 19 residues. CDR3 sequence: CASSSPHRDRGYGGTEAFF. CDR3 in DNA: TGTGCCAGCAGCTCACCACACCGGGACAGGGGTTATGGGGGTACTGAAGCTTTCTTT.

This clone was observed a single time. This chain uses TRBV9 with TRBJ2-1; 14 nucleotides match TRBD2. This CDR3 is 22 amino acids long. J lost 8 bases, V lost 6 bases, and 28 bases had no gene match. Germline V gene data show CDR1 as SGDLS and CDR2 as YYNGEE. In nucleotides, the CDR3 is TGTGCCAGCACACCAAGGCGAAAGCCCCTTCGACTAGCGGGAGGGCCGTATGATGAGCAGTTCTTC. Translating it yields CASTPRRKPLRLAGGPYDEQFF.

CDR3 protein: CASRFGLAGDEQFF. The CDR3 DNA sequence: TGTGCCAGCAGATTTGGGCTAGCTGGGGATGAGCAGTTCTTC. This chain uses TRBV27 with TRBJ2-1; tentative D call: TRBD2 (5 bases). V gave up 6 bases and J gave up 8 bases, with 17 bases separating them. CDR1 MNHEY and CDR2 SMNVEV come from the germline V gene (reference sequence). The CDR3 consists of 14 residues.

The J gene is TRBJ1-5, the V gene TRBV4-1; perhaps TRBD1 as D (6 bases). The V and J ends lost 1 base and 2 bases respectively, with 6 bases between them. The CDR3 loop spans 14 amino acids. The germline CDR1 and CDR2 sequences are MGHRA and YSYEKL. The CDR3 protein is CASSQGQGNQPQHF. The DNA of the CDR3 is TGCGCCAGCAGCCAAGGACAGGGCAATCAGCCCCAGCATTTT.